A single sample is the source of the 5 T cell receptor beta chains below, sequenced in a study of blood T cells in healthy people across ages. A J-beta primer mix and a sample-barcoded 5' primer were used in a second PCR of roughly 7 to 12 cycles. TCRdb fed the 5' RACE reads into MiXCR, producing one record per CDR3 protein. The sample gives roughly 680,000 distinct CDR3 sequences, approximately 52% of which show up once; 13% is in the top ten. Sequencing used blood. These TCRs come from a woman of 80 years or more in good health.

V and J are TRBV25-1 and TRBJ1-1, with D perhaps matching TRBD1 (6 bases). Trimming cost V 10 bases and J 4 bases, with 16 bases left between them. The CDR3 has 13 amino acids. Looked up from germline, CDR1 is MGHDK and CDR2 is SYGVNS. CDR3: CATRTGAGTEAFF. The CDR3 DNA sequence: TGTGCCACCCGAACGGGGGCCGGCACTGAAGCTTTCTTT. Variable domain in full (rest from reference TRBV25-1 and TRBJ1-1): EADIYQTPRYLVIGTGKKITLECSQTMGHDKMYWYQQDPGMELHLIHYSYGVNSTEKGDLSSESTVSRIRTEHFPLTLESARPSHTSQYLCATRTGAGTEAFFGQGTRLTVV.

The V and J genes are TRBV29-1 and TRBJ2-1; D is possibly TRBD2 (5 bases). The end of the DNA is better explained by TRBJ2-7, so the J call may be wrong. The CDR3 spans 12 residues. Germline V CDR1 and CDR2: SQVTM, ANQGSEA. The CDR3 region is CSAERRDNVQYF. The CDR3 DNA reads TGCAGCGCTGAGCGGCGCGACAATGTGCAGTACTTC.

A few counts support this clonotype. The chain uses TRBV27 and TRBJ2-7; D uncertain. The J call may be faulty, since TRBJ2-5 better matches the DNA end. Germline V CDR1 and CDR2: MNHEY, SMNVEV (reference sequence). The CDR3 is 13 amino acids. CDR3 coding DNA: TGTGCCAGCAGCCCGCTCGTCGGAGAGACCCAGTACTTC. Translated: CASSPLVGETQYF.

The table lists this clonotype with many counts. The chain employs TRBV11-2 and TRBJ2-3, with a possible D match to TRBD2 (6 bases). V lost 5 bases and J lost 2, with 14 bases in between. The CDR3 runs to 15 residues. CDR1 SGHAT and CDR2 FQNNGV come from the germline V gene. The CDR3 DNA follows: TGTGCCAGCAGCCTAAGGACTACGCACACAGATACGCAGTATTTT. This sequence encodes CASSLRTTHTDTQYF.

CDR3 residues: CSVGWDSSSYEQYF. The CDR3 coding sequence is TGCAGCGTTGGGTGGGACTCGAGCTCCTACGAGCAGTACTTC. The J gene is TRBJ2-4, the V gene TRBV29-1; D is perhaps TRBD2 (6 bases). Matching the DNA end better, TRBJ2-7 makes the J call doubtful. Germline V gene lookup returns CDR1 SQVTM and CDR2 ANQGSEA. The CDR3 totals 14 residues.